Shown below are 3 T cell receptor beta chains from a single sample sequenced in a study of blood T cell repertoires in COVID-19. The table came from immunoSEQ multiplex PCR; TCRdb's copy has only in-frame clones and leaves some out. The sample consists of about 250,000 clones, about 85% of them appearing once. Sequenced input: PBMCs or T cells enriched from blood (not recorded which). These receptors were taken from a woman aged 45-65 years who had been exposed to COVID-19.

The rearrangement links TRBV30 to TRBJ1-1; TRBD1 matches at 10 bases. CDR3 size: 14 residues. Germline CDR1 and CDR2: GTSNPN and SVGIG (reference sequence). The V segment lost 0 bases and the J segment 3 bases; nucleotides outside the gene matches: 1. The CDR3 region has the DNA TGTGCCTGGAGTGTAGGGACAGGGGACACTGAAGCTTTCTTT. Amino acids: CAWSVGTGDTEAFF.

The chain joins TRBV7-2 to TRBJ2-2; TRBD2 is a possible D gene (5 bases). The CDR3 is 12 amino acids. Trimming stripped 4 bases from V and 6 bases from J, with 6 bases between. Germline CDR1 SGHTA, CDR2 FQGNSA. The CDR3 DNA follows: TGTGCCAGCAGCTCACTAGCCGGGGAGCTGTTTTTT. Translation: CASSSLAGELFF.

The chain is built from TRBV3-1 (or the pseudogene TRBV3-2) and TRBJ1-6, with 8 bases lining up with TRBD1. Germline V gives CDR1 LGHDT, CDR2 YNNKEL (reference sequence). The CDR3 loop spans 14 amino acids. V lost 6 bases and J lost 10; bases outside the gene matches: 8. As DNA, the CDR3 is TGTGCCAGCAGGCATGGACAGGGAGGCTCACCCCTCCACTTT. This gives the protein CASRHGQGGSPLHF.